The 21 T cell receptor beta chains given below trace back to one sample, sequenced in a study of T cells after yellow fever vaccination. TCRdb redid the calling of the 5' RACE reads with MiXCR, one entry per CDR3 protein. The sample records more than 200,000 distinct CDR3 sequences, approximately 3.5% being singletons. This material consisted of PBMCs, taken 15 days after the yellow fever booster vaccination. The receptors were gathered from a man aged 18 to 30 who received the YFV17D yellow fever vaccine.

This clonotype was counted at least ten times. J is TRBJ1-5 and V is TRBV4-2, with D unresolved. From germline, CDR1 is LGHNA and CDR2 YNFKEQ. The CDR3 runs to 16 residues. The V end was cut by 0 bases, the J end by 9 bases, with 18 bases between. The CDR3 loop is CASSQEAQGISTPQHF. CDR3 DNA: TGTGCCAGCAGCCAAGAAGCTCAAGGGATTAGCACGCCCCAGCATTTT.

This clonotype was seen ten or more times. V is TRBV29-1 and J is TRBJ2-3; D remains unclear. V lost 0 bases, J lost 4 bases, and 14 bases lay in between. Germline loops: CDR1 SQVTM, CDR2 ANQGSEA. CDR3 size: 15 residues. The CDR3 nucleotides are TGCAGCGTTGAAGACCTTGCGGTACGCCCAGATACGCAGTATTTT. Its translation is CSVEDLAVRPDTQYF.

This clonotype was counted many times. V is TRBV20-1 and J is TRBJ2-1; D not resolved. There are 15 residues in the CDR3. With 1 base removed from V and 0 bases from J, the gap between germline ends came to 10 bases. Germline assignment: CDR1 DFQATT and CDR2 SNEGSKA (reference sequence). The CDR3 DNA sequence: TGCAGTGCTAGAGGCGGTCAGAGCTCCTACAATGAGCAGTTCTTC. Protein product: CSARGGQSSYNEQFF.

This clonotype has at least ten counts. This sequence joins TRBV7-9 and TRBJ2-3, with D unclear. The CDR3 spans 15 residues. Germline values: CDR1 SEHNR, CDR2 FQNEAQ (reference sequence). V dropped 2 bases and J dropped 4 bases, with 13 bases sitting between them. CDR3 bases: TGTGCCAGCAGCTTACGAAGGGTCGGCGCAGATACGCAGTATTTT. It is translated as CASSLRRVGADTQYF. Full variable domain (outside the CDR3, taken from reference TRBV7-9 and TRBJ2-3): DTGVSQNPRHKITKRGQNVTFRCDPISEHNRLYWYRQTLGQGPEFLTYFQNEAQLEKSRLLSDRFSAERPKGSFSTLEIQRTEQGDSAMYLCASSLRRVGADTQYFGPGTRLTVL.

This clonotype was observed at least ten times. V is TRBV5-5 and J is TRBJ1-3; 8 nucleotides line up with TRBD1. The CDR3 runs 13 residues. V dropped 4 bases and J dropped 4; count of bases not matched to a gene: 1. Germline CDR1 is SGHKS and CDR2 is YYEKEE (reference sequence). The CDR3 nucleotides read TGTGCCAGCAGCGGGGACAGGGGAAACACCATATATTTT. Protein sequence: CASSGDRGNTIYF.

There are many counts of this clonotype. The CDR3 protein is CASSDRGAGDTQYF. CDR3 DNA sequence: TGTGCCAGCAGCGACCGGGGTGCCGGAGATACGCAGTATTTT. J is TRBJ2-3 and V is TRBV6-1; D may be TRBD2 (5 bases). CDR3 size: 14 residues. Trimming stripped 6 bases from V and 5 bases from J, with 15 bases between. Germline V lookup: CDR1 MNHNS, CDR2 SASEGT.

This clonotype was counted between two and nine times. V gene TRBV5-6 combines with J gene TRBJ1-4; D may be TRBD1 (5 bases). This CDR3 comprises 17 residues. Deletions cut 4 bases from V and 5 bases from J, with 21 bases between. Germline V gives CDR1 SGHDT, CDR2 YYEEEE. The CDR3 sequence: CASSLYTRDGQNEKLFF. The CDR3 DNA reads TGTGCCAGCAGCCTTTATACCCGGGACGGACAAAATGAAAAACTGTTTTTT. Based on the CDR3 plus reference TRBV5-6 and TRBJ1-4, the full variable domain is DAGVTQSPTHLIKTRGQQVTLRCSPKSGHDTVSWYQQALGQGPQFIFQYYEEEERQRGNFPDRFSGHQFPNYSSELNVNALLLGDSALYLCASSLYTRDGQNEKLFFGSGTQLSVL.

The sample holds many counts of this clonotype. This chain joins TRBV12-3 or TRBV12-4 and TRBJ2-5; D call uncertain. Trimming left V 7 bases short and J 6 bases short, with 18 bases between. CDR3 length equals 14 residues. CDR3 DNA sequence: TGTGCCAGCACCCTTGGATCGGGCTTAAAGACCCAGTACTTC. It encodes CASTLGSGLKTQYF.

With regard to this clonotype: This may arise from a read error, as a much more abundant clone is one base away. This rearrangement joins TRBV12-3 or TRBV12-4 to TRBJ1-3; D gene ambiguous. The CDR3 spans 14 residues. The CDR3 protein is CASSFLSSGYTIYF. The CDR3 DNA reads as TGTGCCAGCAGTTTTCTGAGCTCTGGATACACCATATATTTT.

The table lists this clonotype with many counts. The genes are TRBV20-1 and TRBJ1-4; 8 bases are shared with TRBD1. CDR1 and CDR2 from the germline V gene are DFQATT and SNEGSKA (reference sequence). The junction had 8 bases not matched to a gene; V was cut back by 6 bases and J by 11 bases. The CDR3 consists of 12 residues. The CDR3 protein is CSATQDRGKLFF. The DNA of the CDR3 is TGCAGTGCCACCCAAGACAGGGGTAAACTGTTTTTT.

This clonotype was recorded many times. The chain links TRBV5-1 to TRBJ2-5, with 9 bases that match TRBD1. CDR1 SGHRS and CDR2 YFSETQ come from the germline V gene. This CDR3 contains 14 residues. The ends lost 4 bases at V and 4 bases at J; junction bases unmatched: 5. CDR3 region: CASSAGTGLETQYF. The CDR3 DNA reads as TGCGCCAGCAGCGCGGGGACAGGGTTAGAGACCCAGTACTTC. Using reference TRBV5-1 and TRBJ2-5 for the parts outside the CDR3, the full variable domain is KAGVTQTPRYLIKTRGQQVTLSCSPISGHRSVSWYQQTPGQGLQFLFEYFSETQRNKGNFPGRFSGRQFSNSRSEMNVSTLELGDSALYLCASSAGTGLETQYFGPGTRLLVL.

Ten or more counts support this clonotype. The chain is built from TRBV6-6 and TRBJ1-6; D unclear. The CDR3 contains 15 residues. From germline, CDR1 is MNHNY and CDR2 SVGAGI (reference sequence). The V end lost 4 bases, the J end lost 9 bases, and 16 bases lay between the germline ends. The CDR3 reads CASSSTDRKGSPLHF. CDR3 sequence (DNA): TGTGCCAGCAGTTCCACGGACCGAAAAGGTTCACCCCTCCACTTT.

In its sample, this clonotype was seen many times. V usage is TRBV20-1 and J usage is TRBJ2-3, with 16 bases identical to TRBD2. V shed 4 bases, J shed 5 bases, and the junction held 9 bases outside the gene matches. The germline V gene encodes CDR1 DFQATT and CDR2 SNEGSKA (reference sequence). This CDR3 contains 17 residues. The CDR3 DNA reads TGCAGTGCTACTACCCCGGGACTAGCGGGGGGGTTAGATACGCAGTATTTT. Translated: CSATTPGLAGGLDTQYF.

This clonotype has at least ten counts. The V and J genes are TRBV10-3 and TRBJ2-5; 7 nucleotides match TRBD1. This CDR3 comprises 13 residues. Germline CDR1 reads ENHRY; CDR2 reads SYGVKD. V trimming: 6 bases; J trimming: 4 bases; junction bases outside the gene matches: 5. Here the CDR3 reads CAIRTGVGETQYF. CDR3 nucleotides: TGTGCCATCAGAACAGGGGTGGGAGAGACCCAGTACTTC.

In this sample, this clonotype turned up many times. The V and J genes are TRBV12-3 or TRBV12-4 and TRBJ1-6; D possibly corresponds to TRBD1 (5 bases). Trimming stripped 6 bases from V and 14 bases from J, with 23 bases between. The CDR3 length is 15 residues. CDR3: CASSGAGGKLSSLHF. The CDR3 DNA follows: TGTGCCAGCAGCGGCGCGGGGGGGAAGCTCTCATCCCTCCACTTT.

At least ten counts were recorded for this clonotype. The genes are TRBV24-1 and TRBJ2-5; tentative D call: TRBD1 (6 bases). The CDR3 sequence is 15 residues long. Trimming took off 4 bases at V and 3 bases at J, with 14 bases between the two ends. CDR1 is KGHDR, CDR2 SFDVKD, per germline. Written as DNA, the CDR3 is TGTGCCACCAGTGACGCTTCACAGGGTAAAGAGACCCAGTACTTC. Translating it yields CATSDASQGKETQYF.

The table lists this clonotype with a few counts. The CDR3 sequence is CASSQGSRGRHF. CDR3 bases: TGTGCCAGCAGCCAAGGCTCCAGGGGGAGGCATTTT. The chain joins TRBV3-1 to TRBJ1-5; 7 bases line up with TRBD1. The CDR3 runs to 12 residues. Germline V gene data show CDR1 as LGHDT and CDR2 as YNNKEL (reference sequence). Trimming took 1 base from V and 15 from J; bases not matched to a gene: 6.

This clonotype occurred many times. CDR3 in DNA: TGCAGTGCTAGAGGTCTGACTAGCGACAATGAGCAGTTCTTC. It encodes CSARGLTSDNEQFF. The chain has TRBV20-1 and TRBJ2-1, with 8 bases fitting TRBD2. The ends lost 1 base at V and 5 bases at J; junction bases unmatched: 4. Germline values: CDR1 DFQATT, CDR2 SNEGSKA (reference sequence). The CDR3 loop spans 14 amino acids.

This clonotype was picked up many times. This chain connects TRBV5-1 to TRBJ2-3; D may correspond to TRBD1 or TRBD2 (6 bases each). Trimming cost V 4 bases and J 5 bases, with 14 bases left between them. The V gene's germline CDR1 is SGHRS and CDR2 YFSETQ. The CDR3 loop spans 14 amino acids. The CDR3, as DNA: TGCGCCAGCAGCCAGGAGGGGGGAGAAGATACGCAGTATTTT. Encoded protein: CASSQEGGEDTQYF.

At least ten counts were recorded for this clonotype. This chain links TRBV12-5 with TRBJ2-1; maybe TRBD1 (5 bases). Germline V lookup: CDR1 LGHNT, CDR2 FRNRAP. Trimming took 0 bases from V and 5 from J, leaving 17 bases between them. The CDR3 sequence is 17 residues long. CDR3 sequence: CASGLVLGQGSHNEQFF. CDR3 sequence (DNA): TGTGCTAGTGGTTTGGTACTGGGGCAGGGATCCCACAATGAGCAGTTCTTC.

This clonotype showed up just a few times. The V call is TRBV5-1, the J call TRBJ1-5, with 7 bases aligning to TRBD1. Germline assignment: CDR1 SGHRS and CDR2 YFSETQ. The length of the CDR3 is 14 residues. Trimming cost V 5 bases and J 5 bases; bases outside gene matches: 7. The CDR3 DNA is TGCGCCAGCAGTCCTCAGGGGGGTCATCAGCCCCAGCATTTT. This sequence encodes CASSPQGGHQPQHF. The full variable domain, in which reference TRBV5-1 and TRBJ1-5 provide the parts outside the CDR3, is KAGVTQTPRYLIKTRGQQVTLSCSPISGHRSVSWYQQTPGQGLQFLFEYFSETQRNKGNFPGRFSGRQFSNSRSEMNVSTLELGDSALYLCASSPQGGHQPQHFGDGTRLSIL.